The T cell receptor (beta chain) described here comes from a study of early T cells in non-severe SARS-CoV-2 infection. MiXCR was run by TCRdb on the 5' RACE reads, yielding one entry per CDR3 protein. The sample holds more than 75,000 distinct CDR3 sequences, approximately 15% seen once. The CDR3 sequence is 14 residues long. Trimming took off 6 bases at V and 0 bases at J, with 12 bases between the two ends. Germline CDR1 is SQVTM and CDR2 is ANQGSEA. The chain couples TRBV29-1 to TRBJ2-4; D not certain. The sequence derives from an adult who was a healthcare worker with PCR-confirmed SARS-CoV-2 infection or an uninfected control (not recorded which). The specimen sequenced was whole blood. The CDR3 DNA sequence: TGCAGCGTCCAAAATGGCTCAGCCAAAAACATTCAGTACTTC. Translated, it gives CSVQNGSAKNIQYF.